The following is a TCR beta chain sequence with its context. The antigen is not known. The data were obtained in a study of T cell responses to AZD1222 COVID-19 vaccine. Whole-study results and caveats: Spike-specific TCR breadth and depth rose after two AZD1222 doses. Repertoires were collected only later (after the peak T cell response had occurred). As reported, nearly half of all spike-specific TCRs target variant regions that are unmutated.

With 3 bases removed from V and 8 bases from J, the gap between germline ends came to 14 bases. CDR3 length: 14 residues. Per germline, CDR1 SGDLS and CDR2 YYNGEE. The repertoire was sequenced with immunoSEQ multiplex PCR; TCRdb's copy has only in-frame clones and lacks some. The top ten clones hold about 1.5% of a sample with 140,000 to 150,000 clones, 80% to 90% of them seen once. The receptor was isolated from an adult in good health. Material: peripheral blood, obtained on day 0 of AZD1222 vaccination. The chain has TRBV9 and TRBJ1-4, with D possibly TRBD1 on 6 matching bases. Here the CDR3 reads CASSDHRVGEKLFF. The CDR3 nucleotides read TGTGCCAGCAGCGATCACAGGGTAGGGGAAAAACTGTTTTTT. Based on the CDR3 plus reference TRBV9 and TRBJ1-4, the full variable domain is DSGVTQTPKHLITATGQRVTLRCSPRSGDLSVYWYQQSLDQGLQFLIQYYNGEERAKGNILERFSAQQFPDLHSELNLSSLELGDSALYFCASSDHRVGEKLFFGSGTQLSVL.